The clone carrying this T cell receptor (beta chain) is categorized as large. The target antigen is unknown. This record belongs to a study of vaccination and CD4 T cells after COVID-19. Sequenced with the Oncomine TCR Beta short-read assay was DNA taken from cultured CD4+ T cells. One entry per CDR3 protein, called by TCRdb with MiXCR from the PCR reads. The table shows around 19,000 distinct CDR3 sequences, with 45% to 70% occurring only once. Broader study findings: Spike mono-reactivity held for 304 of 307 vaccine-specific clones in convalescent patients. Convalescent patients gained a median 86.3% of their reactive clones only post-vaccination. For SARS-CoV-2-reactive clonotypes, the median went from approximately 21 to 38, a nonsignificant increase.

Treatment in this sample: approximately 10-day PBMC culture with coronavirus spike peptide pools or control peptides (ViraFEST assay). Half-medium changes with fresh IL-2 medium occurred on days 3 and 7. Per the germline V gene, CDR1 is MDHEN and CDR2 is SYDVKM. V shed 5 bases, J shed 15 bases, and the junction held 13 bases outside the gene matches. The CDR3 consists of 13 residues. The sample consisted of CD4+ T cells from blood, cultured in vitro. The clonotype was recovered from a human donor who had recovered from COVID-19. The chain has TRBV28 and TRBJ2-1; TRBD2 matches at 7 bases. The CDR3 reads CASSPRLTRELFF. CDR3 DNA: TGTGCCAGCAGTCCGAGGCTGACGCGGGAGTTGTTCTTC. The full variable domain, completed using reference TRBV28 and TRBJ2-1, is DVKVTQSSRYLVKRTGEKVFLECVQDMDHENMFWYRQDPGLGLRLIYFSYDVKMKEKGDIPEGYSVSREKKERFSLILESASTNQTSMYLCASSPRLTRELFFGPGTRLTVL.